Each of the 13 T cell receptor beta chains below was sequenced from the same sample in a study of blood T cell repertoires in COVID-19. The protocol was immunoSEQ multiplex PCR, while the TCRdb copy is restricted to in-frame clones and leaves out a portion. The data show 350,000 to 450,000 clones, 86% seen once. Sequencing used peripheral blood. The source of these receptors is a woman in her sixties with COVID-19, enrolled during active disease.

The genes are TRBV7-2 and TRBJ2-7; possibly TRBD2 for D (6 bases). Germline values: CDR1 SGHTA, CDR2 FQGNSA. The CDR3 spans 18 residues. The ends were cut back, 2 bases at V and 0 bases at J, with 20 bases in the middle. The CDR3, as DNA: TGTGCCAGCAGCTTACAAGGGAGTTTCGGGGGAAGCTCCTACGAGCAGTACTTC. Protein sequence: CASSLQGSFGGSSYEQYF.

The V call is TRBV4-1, the J call TRBJ2-2; D remains ambiguous. CDR1 and CDR2 (germline): MGHRA, YSYEKL. Deletions cut 1 base from V and 2 bases from J, with 14 bases between. The CDR3 runs 17 residues. CDR3 amino acids: CASSQVLVAQNTGELFF. For the CDR3, the DNA is TGCGCCAGCAGCCAAGTTTTAGTCGCCCAAAACACCGGGGAGCTGTTTTTT.

The chain carries TRBV11-3 and TRBJ2-1; 9 positions match TRBD1. Germline V gives CDR1 SGHNT, CDR2 YENEEA. This CDR3 has 16 amino acids. Trimming at V came to 5 bases and at J to 9 bases, leaving 14 bases not matched to a gene. The CDR3 DNA reads as TGTGCCAGCAGCGCCCGATACGGGACAGGGACAGGTGAGCAGTTCTTC. Its translation is CASSARYGTGTGEQFF.

The chain recombines TRBV30 with TRBJ1-1; 7 positions match TRBD1. The CDR3 covers 13 residues. Germline V gene lookup returns CDR1 GTSNPN and CDR2 SVGIG (reference sequence). V gave up 3 bases and J gave up 11 bases; unmatched junction bases: 12. The CDR3 bases are TGTGCCTGGAGCCAGGGACAGTGGGGATCGGCTTTCTTT. It codes for CAWSQGQWGSAFF.

The rearrangement links TRBV30 to TRBJ2-7; tentatively, D is TRBD2 (6 bases). V was trimmed by 3 bases and J by 1 base, leaving 13 bases between them. The germline V gene encodes CDR1 GTSNPN and CDR2 SVGIG (reference sequence). The CDR3 runs 14 residues. CDR3 coding DNA: TGTGCCTGGAGAGCCGGGGGACCGTCCTACGAGCAGTACTTC. This gives the protein CAWRAGGPSYEQYF.

The chain combines TRBV11-3 with TRBJ2-5; 8 bases are shared with TRBD2. Trimming cost V 1 base and J 2 bases; bases outside gene matches: 6. CDR1 is SGHNT, CDR2 YENEEA, per germline. The CDR3 consists of 16 residues. CDR3 in DNA: TGTGCCAGCAGCTTAGGGCTAGCGGGCGTACAAGAGACCCAGTACTTC. This gives the protein CASSLGLAGVQETQYF.

The chain carries TRBV7-9 and TRBJ2-7, with 8 bases aligning to TRBD1. Germline V CDR1 and CDR2: SEHNR, FQNEAQ (reference sequence). The CDR3 has 14 amino acids. With 5 bases clipped from V and 3 bases from J, the junction kept 6 bases outside the gene matches. The CDR3 DNA is TGTGCCAGCAGCCCCGGGACAGGAGTCTACGAGCAGTACTTC. Protein sequence: CASSPGTGVYEQYF.

This clone occurred a few times. This rearrangement joins TRBV2 to TRBJ1-2, with a tentative D call TRBD1 (5 bases). Per the germline V gene, CDR1 is SNHLY and CDR2 is FYNNEI. Trimming left V 2 bases short and J 8 bases short, with 15 bases between. The CDR3 totals 14 residues. CDR3 nucleotide sequence: TGTGCCAGCAGTGAATCCAGGGTCCCTGTAGGCTACACCTTC. Translating it yields CASSESRVPVGYTF.

J is TRBJ1-3 and V is TRBV3-1 (or the pseudogene TRBV3-2); D ambiguous. The CDR3 covers 15 residues. Per germline, CDR1 LGHDT and CDR2 YNNKEL (reference sequence). The V end lost 1 base, the J end lost 0 bases, and 7 bases lay between the germline ends. The CDR3: CASSQARSSGNTIYF. The DNA of the CDR3 is TGTGCCAGCAGCCAAGCCCGGAGCTCTGGAAACACCATATATTTT.

The chain carries TRBV29-1 and TRBJ1-2, with D maybe TRBD1 (6 bases). The CDR3 is made up of 13 amino acids. The ends were cut back, 3 bases at V and 2 bases at J, with 10 bases in the middle. CDR1 SQVTM and CDR2 ANQGSEA come from the germline V gene. CDR3 in amino acids: CSVDSQGNYGYTF. The CDR3, as DNA: TGCAGCGTTGATTCCCAGGGGAACTATGGCTACACCTTC.

The chain joins TRBV27 to TRBJ2-3; TRBD1 matches 7 bases. This CDR3 is built from 15 residues. From germline, CDR1 is MNHEY and CDR2 SMNVEV (reference sequence). The V gene end was trimmed by 2 bases and the J gene end by 4 bases; junction bases not matched to a gene: 6. This CDR3 is CASSLRTGPPDTQYF. CDR3 sequence (DNA): TGTGCCAGCAGTTTACGGACAGGCCCCCCAGATACGCAGTATTTT.

This clone was picked up one time. V is TRBV7-6 and J is TRBJ2-3, with TRBD2 matching 10 bases. The length of the CDR3 is 15 residues. V lost 8 bases, J lost 3 bases, and 8 bases stayed unmatched. The germline V gene has CDR1 SGHVS and CDR2 FNYEAQ. CDR3 in amino acids: CASASGGAVTDTQYF. The CDR3 DNA follows: TGTGCCAGCGCAAGCGGGGGGGCCGTGACAGATACGCAGTATTTT.

The chain combines TRBV6-1 with TRBJ1-5; D possibly corresponds to TRBD1 (6 bases). Trimming removed 4 bases from V and 2 bases from J, with 21 bases in between. The CDR3 sequence is 18 residues long. Germline CDR1 MNHNS, CDR2 SASEGT. The CDR3 region is CASSALRGGALGNQPQHF. CDR3 nucleotide sequence: TGTGCCAGCAGTGCGCTCCGTGGGGGGGCGCTTGGCAATCAGCCCCAGCATTTT.